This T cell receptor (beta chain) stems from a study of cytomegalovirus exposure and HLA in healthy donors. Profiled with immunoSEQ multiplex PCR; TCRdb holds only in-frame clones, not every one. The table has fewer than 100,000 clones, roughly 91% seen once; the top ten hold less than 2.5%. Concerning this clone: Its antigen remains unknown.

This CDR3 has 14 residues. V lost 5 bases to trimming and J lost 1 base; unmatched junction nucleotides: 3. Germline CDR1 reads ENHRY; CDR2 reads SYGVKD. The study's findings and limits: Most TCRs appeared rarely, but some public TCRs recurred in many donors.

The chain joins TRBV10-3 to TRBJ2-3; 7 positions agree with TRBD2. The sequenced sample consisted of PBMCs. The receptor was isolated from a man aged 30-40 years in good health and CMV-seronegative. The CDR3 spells CAISRAGGTDTQYF. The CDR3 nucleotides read TGTGCCATCAGTAGGGCGGGGGGCACAGATACGCAGTATTTT.